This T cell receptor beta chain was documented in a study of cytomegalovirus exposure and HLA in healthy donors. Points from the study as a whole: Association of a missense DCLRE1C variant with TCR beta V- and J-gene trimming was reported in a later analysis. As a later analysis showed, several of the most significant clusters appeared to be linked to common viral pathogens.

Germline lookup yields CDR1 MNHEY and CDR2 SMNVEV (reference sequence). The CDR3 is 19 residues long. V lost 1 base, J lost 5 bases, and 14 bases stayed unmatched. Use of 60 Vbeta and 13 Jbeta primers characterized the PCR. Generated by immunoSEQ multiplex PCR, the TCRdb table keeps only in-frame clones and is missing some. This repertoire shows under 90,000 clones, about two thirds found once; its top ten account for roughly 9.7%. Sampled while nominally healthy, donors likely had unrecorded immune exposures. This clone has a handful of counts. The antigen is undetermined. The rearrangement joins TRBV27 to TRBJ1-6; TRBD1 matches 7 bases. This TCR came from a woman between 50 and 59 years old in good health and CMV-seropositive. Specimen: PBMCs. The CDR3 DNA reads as TGTGCCAGCAGTTTATACAGGGGCTCAAGACTCCGGAATAATTCACCCCTCCACTTT. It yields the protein CASSLYRGSRLRNNSPLHF.